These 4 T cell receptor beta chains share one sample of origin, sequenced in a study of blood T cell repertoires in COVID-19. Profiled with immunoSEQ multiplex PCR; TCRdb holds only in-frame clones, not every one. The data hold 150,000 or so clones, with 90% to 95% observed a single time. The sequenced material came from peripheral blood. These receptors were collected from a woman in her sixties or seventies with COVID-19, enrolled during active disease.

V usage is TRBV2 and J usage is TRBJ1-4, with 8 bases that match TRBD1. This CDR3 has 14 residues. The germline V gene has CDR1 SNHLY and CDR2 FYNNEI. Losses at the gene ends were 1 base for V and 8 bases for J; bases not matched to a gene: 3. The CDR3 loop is CASSEGTGREKLFF. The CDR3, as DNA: TGTGCCAGCAGTGAAGGGACAGGGAGGGAAAAACTGTTTTTT.

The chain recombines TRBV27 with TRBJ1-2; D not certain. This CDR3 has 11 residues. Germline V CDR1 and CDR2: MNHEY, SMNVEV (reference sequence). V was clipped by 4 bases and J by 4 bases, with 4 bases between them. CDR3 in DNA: TGTGCCAGCAGTTCGGGCTATGGCTACACCTTC. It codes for CASSSGYGYTF.

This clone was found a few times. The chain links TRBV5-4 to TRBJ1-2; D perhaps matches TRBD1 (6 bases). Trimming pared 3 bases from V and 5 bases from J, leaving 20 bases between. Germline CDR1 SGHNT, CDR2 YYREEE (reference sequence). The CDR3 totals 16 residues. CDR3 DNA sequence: TGTGCCAGCAGCTCCGCCCCTACAGGGACCCGGTATGGCTACACCTTC. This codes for CASSSAPTGTRYGYTF.

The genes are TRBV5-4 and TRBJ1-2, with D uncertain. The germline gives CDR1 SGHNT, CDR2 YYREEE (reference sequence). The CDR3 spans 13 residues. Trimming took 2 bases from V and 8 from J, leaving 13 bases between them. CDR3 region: CASSFNTGVGYTF. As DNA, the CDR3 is TGTGCCAGCAGCTTCAACACGGGAGTGGGCTACACCTTC.